A single T cell receptor (beta chain) is shown here with its context. Its target is not known. Time point noted: after neoadjuvant nivolumab, at surgical resection. Stage II-IVA oral cavity squamous cell carcinoma was new and untreated by systemic or radiation therapy. No culture or expansion preceded analysis of these blood cells. V was pared by 6 bases and J by 7 bases, with 3 bases of the junction left unmatched. Germline V lookup: CDR1 SEHNR, CDR2 FQNEAQ (reference sequence). The CDR3 runs 12 residues. This table comes from immunoSEQ multiplex PCR, and its TCRdb copy is limited to in-frame clones, with some not included. The sample yields 30,000 or so clones, roughly 80% seen once. This record belongs to a study of neoadjuvant anti-PD-1 for oral cavity cancer. Study in general: Most patients had three to four biweekly doses of 3 mg/kg nivolumab before resection. Overall study results and limits: Treg/Th17 ratio rose with pretreatment blood and fell with post-treatment tumor TCRbeta clonality.

This rearrangement joins TRBV7-9 to TRBJ2-1; 7 nucleotides match TRBD1. The origin of this receptor is a person aged 35-79 years with oral cavity squamous cell carcinoma. The source was PBMCs, collected after nivolumab (anti-PD-1) treatment. Written as DNA, the CDR3 is TGTGCCAGCAGTCAACAGGGGAATGAGCAGTTCTTC. This gives the protein CASSQQGNEQFF.